These T cell receptor beta chains were read from a single sample in a study of blood T cell repertoires in COVID-19. Produced via immunoSEQ multiplex PCR; TCRdb's table is partial and in-frame only. Counted here are about 270,000 clones, nearly 85% occurring once; the ten biggest clones make up around 7.8%. Material: peripheral blood. These receptors all stem from a human donor in a cohort sampled during active COVID-19. Each CDR3 is given with its conserved first and last residue. The D gene is left open where the match is weak. Clone size is given for some rows only: seen once, a few or many times, or a class if the clone is expanded.

J gene: TRBJ2-1
clone size: .
D gene: TRBD1
V gene: TRBV4-1
CDR3 DNA: TGCGCCAGCAGCCTCGGACAGGGGAGGATAGGTGAGCAGTTCTTC
CDR3 protein: CASSLGQGRIGEQFF

J gene: TRBJ2-1
clone size: .
D gene: TRBD1
V gene: TRBV4-1
CDR3 DNA: TGCGCCAGCAGCCAAGTTCCCAGGGGGCGCATCAATGAGCAGTTCTTC
CDR3 protein: CASSQVPRGRINEQFF

J gene: TRBJ2-7
clone size: .
D gene: TRBD2
V gene: TRBV12-5
CDR3 DNA: TGTGCTAGTGCTAGACTAGCCTCCTACGAGCAGTACTTC
CDR3 protein: CASARLASYEQYF

J gene: TRBJ1-1
clone size: .
D gene: .
V gene: TRBV9
CDR3 DNA: TGTGCCAGCAGCTTCAGGGAGAACACTGAAGCTTTCTTT
CDR3 protein: CASSFRENTEAFF

J gene: TRBJ2-5
clone size: .
D gene: TRBD2
V gene: TRBV28
CDR3 DNA: TGTGCCAGCAGTTTTAGCGGGGGACCTCAGAAGCAGTACTTC
CDR3 protein: CASSFSGGPQKQYF

J gene: TRBJ2-2
clone size: .
D gene: TRBD2
V gene: TRBV7-2
CDR3 DNA: TGTGCCAGCAGCTCACAACCCCTAGCGGGGTCAACCGGGGAGCTGTTTTTT
CDR3 protein: CASSSQPLAGSTGELFF

J gene: TRBJ2-5
clone size: .
D gene: .
V gene: TRBV6-2/TRBV6-3
CDR3 DNA: TGTGCCAGCAGTTACGGGAGCCAAGAGACCCAGTACTTC
CDR3 protein: CASSYGSQETQYF

J gene: TRBJ1-1
clone size: .
D gene: TRBD1
V gene: TRBV2
CDR3 DNA: TGTGCCAGCAGCGATCCGGGACAGGGGAACACTGAAGCTTTCTTT
CDR3 protein: CASSDPGQGNTEAFF

J gene: TRBJ2-3
clone size: .
D gene: .
V gene: TRBV6-6
CDR3 DNA: TGTGCCAGCAGTTACTCGCTAGCTCAACGCACAGATACGCAGTATTTT
CDR3 protein: CASSYSLAQRTDTQYF

J gene: TRBJ2-2
clone size: .
D gene: .
V gene: TRBV18
CDR3 DNA: TGTGCCAGCTCACCGCAGTCGTACACCGGGGAGCTGTTTTTT
CDR3 protein: CASSPQSYTGELFF

J gene: TRBJ2-1
clone size: .
D gene: TRBD1
V gene: TRBV27
CDR3 DNA: TGTGCCAGCAGTGCCCCGGGACAGGGGGTTAATGAGCAGTTCTTC
CDR3 protein: CASSAPGQGVNEQFF

J gene: TRBJ1-1
clone size: .
D gene: TRBD1
V gene: TRBV28
CDR3 DNA: TGTGCCAGCGTCCTGGACAGGAGAGGAACTGAAGCTTTCTTT
CDR3 protein: CASVLDRRGTEAFF

J gene: TRBJ2-2
clone size: .
D gene: TRBD1
V gene: TRBV7-2
CDR3 DNA: TGTGCCAGCAGCGCGGACAGGGGGCTTAACACCGGGGAGCTGTTTTTT
CDR3 protein: CASSADRGLNTGELFF

J gene: TRBJ2-1
clone size: .
D gene: TRBD1
V gene: TRBV7-3
CDR3 DNA: TGTGCCAGCAGTGCCTTACAGGGGGCAGATGAGCAGTTCTTC
CDR3 protein: CASSALQGADEQFF

J gene: TRBJ2-3
clone size: .
D gene: .
V gene: TRBV7-6
CDR3 DNA: TGTGCCAGCAGCTTAATGGTCCGGGGGACGGATACGCAGTATTTT
CDR3 protein: CASSLMVRGTDTQYF

J gene: TRBJ1-3
clone size: .
D gene: TRBD1
V gene: TRBV5-5
CDR3 DNA: TGTGCCAGCAGCTTGGGACAGGGAATAGGAAACACCATATATTTT
CDR3 protein: CASSLGQGIGNTIYF

J gene: TRBJ2-1
clone size: .
D gene: .
V gene: TRBV5-1
CDR3 DNA: TGCGCCAGCAGCTTGGTGCGGGAGCAGTTCTTC
CDR3 protein: CASSLVREQFF

J gene: TRBJ1-6
clone size: .
D gene: .
V gene: TRBV11-2
CDR3 DNA: TGTGCCAGCAGCTCAGCGGTCAACCAGAACCTAAATTCACCCCTCCACTTT
CDR3 protein: CASSSAVNQNLNSPLHF

J gene: TRBJ1-3
clone size: .
D gene: .
V gene: TRBV7-2
CDR3 DNA: TGTGCCAGCAGCTCAGGGCCATCAGCGAACACCATATATTTT
CDR3 protein: CASSSGPSANTIYF

J gene: TRBJ1-5
clone size: .
D gene: .
V gene: TRBV27
CDR3 DNA: TGTGCCAGCAGTCCGACGTTGGGCCAAAGAAATCAGCCCCAGCATTTT
CDR3 protein: CASSPTLGQRNQPQHF

J gene: TRBJ1-2
clone size: many
D gene: .
V gene: TRBV18
CDR3 DNA: TGTGCCAGCTCACCACGGGGGGACTATGGCTACACCTTC
CDR3 protein: CASSPRGDYGYTF

J gene: TRBJ2-1
clone size: once
D gene: TRBD1
V gene: TRBV7-9
CDR3 DNA: TGTGCCAGCAGCTTAGCGGGACAGAGCTCCTACAATGAGCAGTTCTTC
CDR3 protein: CASSLAGQSSYNEQFF

J gene: TRBJ1-5
clone size: once
D gene: .
V gene: TRBV10-2
CDR3 DNA: TGCGCCAGCAGTATGAGGGGCGGGACTCAGCCCCAGCATTTT
CDR3 protein: CASSMRGGTQPQHF

J gene: TRBJ1-2
clone size: .
D gene: .
V gene: TRBV25-1
CDR3 DNA: TGTGCCAGCAGACAGGGAAACGGGAATGGCTACACCTTC
CDR3 protein: CASRQGNGNGYTF

J gene: TRBJ2-1
clone size: .
D gene: .
V gene: TRBV15
CDR3 DNA: TGTGCCACCAGCAGAGATAGGGCAGGGATGGGCAATGAGCAGTTCTTC
CDR3 protein: CATSRDRAGMGNEQFF

J gene: TRBJ1-1
clone size: .
D gene: TRBD1
V gene: TRBV11-2
CDR3 DNA: TGTGCCAGCAGCTCGAATGACAGGGGCACTGAAGCTTTCTTT
CDR3 protein: CASSSNDRGTEAFF

J gene: TRBJ2-3
clone size: .
D gene: TRBD2
V gene: TRBV15
CDR3 DNA: TGTGCCACCGGAAGCGGGGGCACAGATGCGCAGTATTTT
CDR3 protein: CATGSGGTDAQYF

J gene: TRBJ2-3
clone size: few
D gene: TRBD2
V gene: TRBV7-8
CDR3 DNA: TGTGCCAGCAGCCCCCGGACTAGCGGAACAGATACGCAGTATTTT
CDR3 protein: CASSPRTSGTDTQYF

J gene: TRBJ2-2
clone size: .
D gene: TRBD1
V gene: TRBV11-2
CDR3 DNA: TGTGCCAGCAGCCTGGGACAGGGTGGTGCCGGGGAGCTGTTTTTT
CDR3 protein: CASSLGQGGAGELFF

J gene: TRBJ2-3
clone size: .
D gene: .
V gene: TRBV1
CDR3 DNA: TGCACCAGCAGCCAAGACTCTAGCGGGAGTGCAGATACGCAGTATTTT
CDR3 protein: CTSSQDSSGSADTQYF

J gene: TRBJ2-7
clone size: .
D gene: TRBD1
V gene: TRBV2
CDR3 DNA: TGTGCCAGCAGTGAAGCGACCGACAGGGCCAACGAGCAGTACTTC
CDR3 protein: CASSEATDRANEQYF

J gene: TRBJ2-1
clone size: .
D gene: TRBD2
V gene: TRBV15
CDR3 DNA: TGTGCCACCAGCCCTCCAGCGGGGGGTCCTTACAATGAGCAGTTCTTC
CDR3 protein: CATSPPAGGPYNEQFF

J gene: TRBJ2-7
clone size: .
D gene: .
V gene: TRBV29-1
CDR3 DNA: TGCAGCGTGAAATCGGGGCAGGGGCTCTCCGAGCAGTACTTC
CDR3 protein: CSVKSGQGLSEQYF

J gene: TRBJ1-5
clone size: few
D gene: .
V gene: TRBV6-5
CDR3 DNA: TGTGCCAGCAGTTACAGGGAGGGCCAGCCCCAGCATTTT
CDR3 protein: CASSYREGQPQHF

J gene: TRBJ1-2
clone size: once
D gene: TRBD1
V gene: TRBV7-9
CDR3 DNA: TGTGCCAGCAGCTTCATTGACAGGGGTAATGGCTACACCTTC
CDR3 protein: CASSFIDRGNGYTF

J gene: TRBJ1-5
clone size: .
D gene: TRBD1
V gene: TRBV20-1
CDR3 DNA: TGCAGTGCTAGTCCTTTACAGGGGGAAAGCAATCAGCCCCAGCATTTT
CDR3 protein: CSASPLQGESNQPQHF

J gene: TRBJ2-3
clone size: few
D gene: TRBD2
V gene: TRBV5-1
CDR3 DNA: TGCGCCAGCAGCAAGACTAGCGGGAGCACAGATACGCAGTATTTT
CDR3 protein: CASSKTSGSTDTQYF

J gene: TRBJ2-2
clone size: once
D gene: TRBD2
V gene: TRBV24-1
CDR3 DNA: TGTGCCACCAGTGAACCGGGACTAGCGGTCACGAACACCGGGGAGCTGTTTTTT
CDR3 protein: CATSEPGLAVTNTGELFF

J gene: TRBJ1-1
clone size: .
D gene: .
V gene: TRBV11-2
CDR3 DNA: TGTGCCAGCAGCTCCCCGGGGGTCTACCCTCTTGAAGCTTTCTTT
CDR3 protein: CASSSPGVYPLEAFF

J gene: TRBJ2-2
clone size: .
D gene: TRBD1
V gene: TRBV5-1
CDR3 DNA: TGCGCCAGCACTCAGGGGGACAGGCGAAACACCGGGGAGCTGTTTTTT
CDR3 protein: CASTQGDRRNTGELFF

J gene: TRBJ2-3
clone size: .
D gene: .
V gene: TRBV3-1/TRBV3-2
CDR3 DNA: TGTGCCAGCGGCGGCTTCACAGATACGCAGTATTTT
CDR3 protein: CASGGFTDTQYF

J gene: TRBJ2-1
clone size: .
D gene: TRBD2
V gene: TRBV4-2
CDR3 DNA: TGTGCCAGCAGCCAAGAGGCGGTTAGCGGGAGGGCCTTTATATATGAGCAGTTCTTC
CDR3 protein: CASSQEAVSGRAFIYEQFF

J gene: TRBJ2-7
clone size: .
D gene: TRBD1
V gene: TRBV7-3
CDR3 DNA: TGTGCCAGCAGCCCGGGGACAGGGCCCTACGAGCAGTACTTC
CDR3 protein: CASSPGTGPYEQYF

J gene: TRBJ2-3
clone size: .
D gene: TRBD2
V gene: TRBV7-2
CDR3 DNA: TGTGCCAGCAGCTTGGGTCGGGGGGGCAGGTCGGATACGCAGTATTTT
CDR3 protein: CASSLGRGGRSDTQYF

J gene: TRBJ1-1
clone size: .
D gene: .
V gene: TRBV19
CDR3 DNA: TGTGCCAGTAGTGTGACAGGCGGGAACACTGAAGCTTTCTTT
CDR3 protein: CASSVTGGNTEAFF

J gene: TRBJ2-7
clone size: .
D gene: .
V gene: TRBV3-1/TRBV3-2
CDR3 DNA: TGTGCCAGCAGCACACCCGAGACAACCTACGAGCAGTACTTC
CDR3 protein: CASSTPETTYEQYF

J gene: TRBJ1-1
clone size: .
D gene: .
V gene: TRBV5-1
CDR3 DNA: TGCGCCAGCAGGTTCGCAGGGCCGAACACTGAAGCTTTCTTT
CDR3 protein: CASRFAGPNTEAFF

J gene: TRBJ2-3
clone size: .
D gene: TRBD2
V gene: TRBV5-6
CDR3 DNA: TGTGCCAGCAGCCCCGGACTAGCACAACACCTCACAGATACGCAGTATTTT
CDR3 protein: CASSPGLAQHLTDTQYF

J gene: TRBJ2-2
clone size: .
D gene: .
V gene: TRBV28
CDR3 DNA: TGTGCCAGCAGCCCGGCGGGACAGTCCACCGGGGAGCTGTTTTTT
CDR3 protein: CASSPAGQSTGELFF

J gene: TRBJ1-1
clone size: .
D gene: .
V gene: TRBV2
CDR3 DNA: TGTGCCAGCCTGGCAGGGCCCATGAACACTGAAGCTTTCTTT
CDR3 protein: CASLAGPMNTEAFF

J gene: TRBJ1-1
clone size: .
D gene: .
V gene: TRBV5-1
CDR3 DNA: TGCGCCAGCAGCTTGGGAGGTGTGGGGGACAAGGGCTTCTTT
CDR3 protein: CASSLGGVGDKGFF

J gene: TRBJ1-4
clone size: .
D gene: .
V gene: TRBV15
CDR3 DNA: TGTGCCACCAGCAGAGATCGCGTAGGTCAGGCGGGGGAGAAACTGTTTTTT
CDR3 protein: CATSRDRVGQAGEKLFF

J gene: TRBJ2-7
clone size: .
D gene: .
V gene: TRBV7-8
CDR3 DNA: TGTGCCAGCAGCTTAGGCGGTACCTACGAGCAGTACTTC
CDR3 protein: CASSLGGTYEQYF

J gene: TRBJ2-7
clone size: .
D gene: TRBD2
V gene: TRBV11-2
CDR3 DNA: TGTGCCAGCAGCCTTAGCGGGCTCCCCCCCTACGAGCAGTACTTC
CDR3 protein: CASSLSGLPPYEQYF

J gene: TRBJ2-1
clone size: .
D gene: TRBD1
V gene: TRBV2
CDR3 DNA: TGTGCCAGCAGCGAAGACCGGGACAGGGGCAATGAGCAGTTCTTC
CDR3 protein: CASSEDRDRGNEQFF